The 26 T cell receptor beta chains below all came from one sample that was sequenced in a study of blood T cell repertoires in COVID-19. This table comes from immunoSEQ multiplex PCR, and its TCRdb copy is limited to in-frame clones, with some not included. The sample lists approximately 37,000 clones, approximately 85% occurring once. The sequencing input was peripheral blood. These TCRs come from a man aged 55 to 70 with active or convalescent COVID-19.

This clone came up once. The chain combines TRBV20-1 with TRBJ1-3; D gene ambiguous. Trimming stripped 6 bases from V and 5 bases from J, with 8 bases between. CDR3 length: 11 amino acids. Germline CDR1 DFQATT, CDR2 SNEGSKA (reference sequence). CDR3 residues: CSAPTRNTIYF. CDR3 DNA: TGCAGTGCCCCAACTAGAAACACCATATATTTT.

The J gene is TRBJ1-6, the V gene TRBV6-1, with 12 positions matching TRBD1. This CDR3 has 15 amino acids. After removal of 0 bases from V and 16 bases from J, the junction contained 7 bases not matched to a gene. Per germline, CDR1 MNHNS and CDR2 SASEGT. CDR3 sequence (DNA): TGTGCCAGCAGTGAAGCAAGGGGACAGGGGGCGAAACTCCACTTT. This translates into CASSEARGQGAKLHF.

This chain uses TRBV18 with TRBJ1-1; D is undetermined. Germline V gene data show CDR1 as KGHSH and CDR2 as LQKENI. Between the trimmed V and J ends, which lost 0 bases and 5 bases, there was a span of 13 bases. The CDR3 spans 15 residues. CDR3 in amino acids: CASSPPVGRMTEAFF. CDR3 in DNA: TGTGCCAGCTCACCACCGGTCGGCAGGATGACTGAAGCTTTCTTT. Based on the CDR3 plus reference TRBV18 and TRBJ1-1, the full variable domain is NAGVMQNPRHLVRRRGQEARLRCSPMKGHSHVYWYRQLPEEGLKFMVYLQKENIIDESGMPKERFSAEFPKEGPSILRIQQVVRGDSAAYFCASSPPVGRMTEAFFGQGTRLTVV.

The count of this clone is one. The V and J genes are TRBV9 and TRBJ2-5; TRBD2 matches 9 bases. The CDR3 extends over 16 amino acids. J was trimmed by 2 bases and V by 0 bases; bases with no gene match: 5. CDR1 and CDR2 from the germline V gene are SGDLS and YYNGEE. CDR3 protein: CASSVAAGGLQETQYF. The CDR3 nucleotides read TGTGCCAGCAGCGTAGCGGCGGGAGGGTTGCAAGAGACCCAGTACTTC.

The gene calls are TRBV30 and TRBJ1-4; TRBD1 might be the D (6 bases). Trimming removed 2 bases at V and 11 bases at J, with 12 bases between. The CDR3 loop spans 12 amino acids. CDR1 is GTSNPN, CDR2 SVGIG, per germline (reference sequence). In DNA, the CDR3 is TGTGCCTGGAGTCCAGGGGCGCGGAAACTGTTTTTT. Its protein is CAWSPGARKLFF.

The rearrangement uses TRBV19 and TRBJ2-6; no clear D gene. Between the trimmed V and J ends, which lost 4 bases and 4 bases, there was a span of 14 bases. Germline V gene sequence: CDR1 LNHDA, CDR2 SQIVND (reference sequence). This CDR3 is 16 amino acids long. In DNA, the CDR3 is TGTGCCAGTAGTACAAGGAGCCGGCCAGGGGCCAACGTCCTGACTTTC. It codes for CASSTRSRPGANVLTF.

This chain connects TRBV7-2 to TRBJ2-7, with 8 bases identical to TRBD2. V gave up 5 bases and J gave up 3 bases; unmatched junction bases: 15. CDR1 and CDR2 (germline): SGHTA, FQGNSA. The CDR3 runs to 17 residues. The CDR3 DNA reads as TGTGCCAGCAGCACTAACTTACAATCAGCGGGAGACTACGAGCAGTACGTC. It encodes CASSTNLQSAGDYEQYV.

Remarks on this clone: A junction boundary mismatches the germline segment, possibly from a read error. This chain connects TRBV6-5 to TRBJ1-1; 7 bases are shared with TRBD1. CDR3 length: 13 residues. CDR1 and CDR2 from the germline V gene are MNHEY and SVGAGI. CDR3 nucleotide sequence: TGTGCCAGCAGTAACCGATGGGACAGTATAATTTTTTTT. It yields the protein CASSNRWDSIIFF.

In regard to this clone: The limits of the CDR3 on the DNA are not certain, so only TCRdb's listed CDR3 is given. V usage is TRBV27 and J usage is TRBJ1-2; the table assigns TRBD1, which was not confirmed against the DNA. The CDR3 adds up to 15 amino acids, both ends counted. CDR1 MNHEY and CDR2 SMNVEV come from the germline V gene (reference sequence). CDR3 sequence reads: CASSFFGQGNYGYTF.

J is TRBJ2-2 and V is TRBV3-1 (or the pseudogene TRBV3-2), with 8 bases identical to TRBD2. Per germline, CDR1 LGHDT and CDR2 YNNKEL (reference sequence). The CDR3 has 16 amino acids. Trimming removed 0 bases from V and 7 bases from J; junction bases left unmatched: 7. CDR3 amino acids: CASSQDSSGGGGELFF. In DNA, the CDR3 is TGTGCCAGCAGCCAAGATTCATCGGGAGGGGGCGGGGAGCTGTTTTTT.

This rearrangement joins TRBV28 to TRBJ1-3; the match to TRBD1 covers 8 bases. The V gene's germline CDR1 is MDHEN and CDR2 SYDVKM. The ends lost 4 bases at V and 0 bases at J; junction bases unmatched: 5. This CDR3 comprises 16 residues. The CDR3 region is CASSSPGGRSGNTIYF. Written as DNA, the CDR3 is TGTGCCAGCAGTTCCCCAGGGGGCCGCTCTGGAAACACCATATATTTT.

This CDR3 is CAWAPRVAKNIQYF. CDR3 bases: TGTGCCTGGGCCCCCAGGGTAGCCAAAAACATTCAGTACTTC. The J gene is TRBJ2-4, the V gene TRBV30; D perhaps matches TRBD1 (5 bases). From germline, CDR1 is GTSNPN and CDR2 SVGIG (reference sequence). CDR3 length: 14 amino acids. Trimming removed 5 bases at V and 0 bases at J, with 11 bases between. Supplemented by reference TRBV30 and TRBJ2-4, the full variable domain reads SQTIHQWPATLVQPVGSPLSLECTVEGTSNPNLYWYRQAAGRGLQLLFYSVGIGQISSEVPQNLSASRPQDRQFILSSKKLLLSDSGFYLCAWAPRVAKNIQYFGAGTRLSVL.

The CDR3 region has the DNA TGTGCCACCAGTCACAGGGGGAATTCCCCGCAATACAATGAGCAGTTCTTC. It specifies CATSHRGNSPQYNEQFF. J is TRBJ2-1 and V is TRBV24-1; 8 bases fit TRBD1. CDR1 and CDR2 from the germline V gene are KGHDR and SFDVKD. CDR3 size: 17 residues. Trimming cost V 6 bases and J 4 bases; bases outside gene matches: 13.

The chain joins TRBV2 to TRBJ2-1; 10 bases fit TRBD1. CDR1 is SNHLY, CDR2 FYNNEI, per germline. This CDR3 is built from 14 residues. V was clipped by 7 bases and J by 4 bases; unmatched bases: 4. This CDR3 is CASTGQGVYNEQFF. In DNA form, the CDR3 reads TGTGCCAGCACCGGACAGGGGGTATACAATGAGCAGTTCTTC.

V gene TRBV4-3 combines with J gene TRBJ1-2; 7 bases line up with TRBD1. V shed 3 bases, J shed 7 bases, and the junction held 5 bases outside the gene matches. CDR1 is LGHNA and CDR2 is YSLEER in the germline V gene. CDR3 size: 13 residues. The CDR3 is CASSQVNRGGYTF. The CDR3 DNA reads as TGCGCCAGCAGCCAGGTTAACAGGGGTGGCTACACCTTC.

The V call is TRBV18, the J call TRBJ1-1; D is perhaps TRBD1 (5 bases). Germline V gene sequence: CDR1 KGHSH, CDR2 LQKENI. V lost 6 bases and J 1 base, leaving 12 bases between the germline ends. This CDR3 spans 14 amino acids. CDR3 amino acids: CASSLQTANTEAFF. The DNA for the CDR3 is TGTGCCAGCTCCCTACAGACAGCGAACACTGAAGCTTTCTTT. The whole variable domain, filled in from reference TRBV18 and TRBJ1-1, reads NAGVMQNPRHLVRRRGQEARLRCSPMKGHSHVYWYRQLPEEGLKFMVYLQKENIIDESGMPKERFSAEFPKEGPSILRIQQVVRGDSAAYFCASSLQTANTEAFFGQGTRLTVV.

J is TRBJ2-5 and V is TRBV18; tentatively, D is TRBD1 (6 bases). This CDR3 has 13 amino acids. Germline CDR1 is KGHSH and CDR2 is LQKENI. The V end lost 0 bases, the J end lost 4 bases, and 6 bases lay between the germline ends. The CDR3 region is CASSPPTGETQYF. The DNA for the CDR3 is TGTGCCAGCTCACCACCGACAGGAGAGACCCAGTACTTC.

The V gene is TRBV5-4, the J gene TRBJ1-1; weak D call: TRBD1 (6 bases). The V gene's germline CDR1 is SGHNT and CDR2 YYREEE (reference sequence). Trimming stripped 4 bases from V and 4 bases from J, with 11 bases between. CDR3 length: 13 residues. The CDR3 nucleotides read TGTGCCAGCAGCCCCCAACAGGGCACTGAAGCTTTCTTT. It translates to CASSPQQGTEAFF.

The V and J genes are TRBV10-3 and TRBJ2-1; 9 bases fit TRBD2. This CDR3 contains 18 residues. CDR1 ENHRY and CDR2 SYGVKD come from the germline V gene. J gave up 8 bases and V 3 bases, and 17 bases lay outside the gene matches. The CDR3 DNA reads as TGTGCCATCAGTGACCCCCACCTGAGGCGGGAGGGCCATTATGAGCAGTTCTTC. The encoded protein is CAISDPHLRREGHYEQFF.

The rearrangement joins TRBV7-2 to TRBJ1-6; D is undetermined. The CDR3 is 14 residues long. The V gene lost 2 bases and the J gene lost 10 bases, with 12 bases spanning the gap. The germline V gene encodes CDR1 SGHTA and CDR2 FQGNSA. The CDR3, as DNA: TGTGCCAGCAGCTTACAAGGAGGGTACTCACCCCTCCACTTT. This sequence encodes CASSLQGGYSPLHF.

The V and J genes are TRBV6-5 and TRBJ1-5; D gene uncertain. The CDR3 has 14 residues. Trimming shortened V by 0 bases and J by 6 bases, and 9 bases separated the two germline ends. The germline V gene has CDR1 MNHEY and CDR2 SVGAGI. CDR3 sequence reads: CASSYSGGGQPQHF. In DNA form, the CDR3 reads TGTGCCAGCAGTTACTCGGGAGGAGGTCAGCCCCAGCATTTT.

The chain employs TRBV7-9 and TRBJ1-4; D not resolved. CDR1 SEHNR and CDR2 FQNEAQ come from the germline V gene (reference sequence). The V end lost 3 bases, the J end lost 10 bases, and 9 bases lay between the germline ends. This CDR3 contains 12 residues. Here the CDR3 DNA reads TGTGCCAGCAGCTTCGTAGGAGGAAAACTGTTTTTT. Amino acid sequence: CASSFVGGKLFF.

The rearrangement links TRBV7-9 to TRBJ1-2; D is undetermined. V was clipped by 4 bases and J by 0 bases, with 9 bases between them. From germline, CDR1 is SEHNR and CDR2 FQNEAQ (reference sequence). The CDR3 extends over 14 amino acids. The CDR3 reads CASSSSAANYGYTF. CDR3 in DNA: TGTGCCAGCAGCTCCTCGGCGGCTAACTATGGCTACACCTTC.

The V and J genes are TRBV3-1 (or the pseudogene TRBV3-2) and TRBJ2-2, with D possibly being TRBD2 (5 bases). Trimming removed 5 bases at V and 7 bases at J, with 14 bases between. The CDR3 is 14 amino acids. Germline-derived CDR1 and CDR2 are LGHDT and YNNKEL (reference sequence). This CDR3 is CASSAPGYYGELFF. As DNA, the CDR3 is TGTGCCAGCAGCGCTCCGGGATACTACGGGGAGCTGTTTTTT.

The rearrangement links TRBV18 to TRBJ2-3; unclear D gene. The V gene lost 1 base and the J gene lost 2 bases, with 7 bases spanning the gap. The CDR3 is made up of 14 amino acids. CDR1 and CDR2 (germline): KGHSH, LQKENI. The CDR3 bases are TGTGCCAGCTCACCACTAAAAAACACAGATACGCAGTATTTT. It yields the protein CASSPLKNTDTQYF.

The chain joins TRBV7-9 to TRBJ2-2, with TRBD2 as a possible D gene (5 bases). The CDR3 consists of 13 residues. The ends were cut back, 1 base at V and 13 bases at J, with 13 bases in the middle. Germline values: CDR1 SEHNR, CDR2 FQNEAQ (reference sequence). The CDR3: CASSLGSEGRLFF. The CDR3 nucleotides are TGTGCCAGCAGCTTAGGATCTGAGGGTCGGCTGTTTTTT.